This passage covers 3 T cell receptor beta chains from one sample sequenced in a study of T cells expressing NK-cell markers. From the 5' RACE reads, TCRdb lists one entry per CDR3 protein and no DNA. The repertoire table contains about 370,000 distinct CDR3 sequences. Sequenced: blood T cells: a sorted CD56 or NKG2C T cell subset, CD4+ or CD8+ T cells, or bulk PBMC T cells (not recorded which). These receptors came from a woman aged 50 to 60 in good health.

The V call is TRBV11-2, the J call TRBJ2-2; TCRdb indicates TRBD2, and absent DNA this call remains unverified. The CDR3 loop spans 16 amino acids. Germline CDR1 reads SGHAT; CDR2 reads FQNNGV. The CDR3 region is CASSLRQGVVTGELFF.

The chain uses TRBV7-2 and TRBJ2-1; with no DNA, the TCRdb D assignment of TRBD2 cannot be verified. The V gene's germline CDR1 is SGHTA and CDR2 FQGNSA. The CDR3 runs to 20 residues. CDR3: CASRNTPGLALTSSYNEQFF.

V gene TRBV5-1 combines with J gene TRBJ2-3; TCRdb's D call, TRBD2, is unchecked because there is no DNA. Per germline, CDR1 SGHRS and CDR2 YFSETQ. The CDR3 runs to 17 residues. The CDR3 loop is CASSLDTSGSLTDTQYF.